The T cell receptor (beta chain) under discussion was sequenced for a study of blood T cell repertoires in COVID-19 (dated by TCRdb to 2019 to 2021). Turning to the overall study: Samples from collaborators originated in the United States, Italy and Spain and spanned both the acute and convalescent phases of COVID-19. The material from the prospective study consisted of cDNA or gDNA derived from T cells, B-cell-depleted T cells, or PBMCs. The dataset comprised deeply sampled blood TCRbeta repertoires from subjects exposed to, actively infected with, or recovered from COVID-19. The repertoires were made available in a free public database intended to serve as a resource for research on the immune response to SARS-CoV-2. Samples came from the ongoing ImmuneRACE study (first 160 participants) plus 1,254 subjects from 6 global collaborators. Nearly every sample came with metadata listing a de-identified subject ID, COVID-19 status, age in years and sex. HLA class I and class II types, where available, came from metadata supplied by the sample provider rather than from assay-based typing. What the research found in general, with its limitations: Clinical and demographic metadata were provided uncurated, with the amount varying by source and participant.

Collaborating institutions collected whole blood in K2EDTA tubes following their own protocols. For TCRbeta analysis, collaborator samples were shipped as frozen whole blood, as isolated PBMCs, or as DNA extracted from either sample type. TCRbeta CDR3 regions were amplified from genomic DNA using the immunoSEQ Assay, a bias-controlled multiplex PCR. Per the original workflow: The number of nucleated cells in each sample was estimated from the amplification of reference gene primers within the assay. To quantify the absolute abundance of each unique TCRbeta CDR3 rearrangement, sequence reads were collapsed and filtered. For each sample, productive Simpson clonality was calculated as the square root of Simpson's diversity index over productive rearrangements. What TCRdb holds here is the immuneACCESS table cut down to in-frame rearrangements. Part of the clones is not present; checked against another copy, under half of the missing clones reflect an unresolved V gene, and the others are unexplained. Clone size and the V and J calls come from that table; the DNA yielded D and trimming. This sample gives some 87,000 clones in total; 81% of them show up just once. The ten top clones hold around 27% of the sample.

Comments on this clone: The specificity of this receptor is unknown. No base quality information exists; no much larger clone differs at one position.

The CDR3 covers 13 residues, taking in both the cysteine and the phenylalanine. CDR3 DNA only is kept here, 39 bases in frame from base 1. For CDR1 and CDR2, the germline V gene lists SGHDT and YYEEEE. V sheds 4 bases and J sheds 6 bases, leaving 13 bases between their ends. This sequence was found in a man of 80 years or more with active or convalescent COVID-19. The rearranged segments are TRBV5-6 and TRBJ1-1; the best D guess is TRBD1, with 5 bases matching. The specimen was peripheral blood. CDR3 reads: CASSPVGGAEAFF. The nucleotide sequence is TGTGCCAGCAGCCCGGTGGGGGGGGCTGAAGCTTTCTTT.